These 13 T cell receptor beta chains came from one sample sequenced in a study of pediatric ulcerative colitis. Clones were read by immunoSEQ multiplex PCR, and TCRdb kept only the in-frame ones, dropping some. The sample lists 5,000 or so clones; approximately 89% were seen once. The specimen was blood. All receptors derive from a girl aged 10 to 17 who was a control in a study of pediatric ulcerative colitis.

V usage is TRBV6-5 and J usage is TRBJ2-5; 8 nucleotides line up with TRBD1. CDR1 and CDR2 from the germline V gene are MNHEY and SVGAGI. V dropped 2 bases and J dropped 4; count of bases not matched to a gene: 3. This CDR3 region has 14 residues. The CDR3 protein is CASSYGQGVETQYF. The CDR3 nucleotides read TGTGCCAGCAGTTACGGACAGGGTGTAGAGACCCAGTACTTC.

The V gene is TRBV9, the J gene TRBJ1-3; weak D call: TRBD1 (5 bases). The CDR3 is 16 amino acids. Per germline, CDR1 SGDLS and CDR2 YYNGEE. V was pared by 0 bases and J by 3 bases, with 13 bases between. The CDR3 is CASSVATRGGGNTIYF. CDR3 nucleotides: TGTGCCAGCAGCGTAGCTACGAGGGGTGGTGGAAACACCATATATTTT.

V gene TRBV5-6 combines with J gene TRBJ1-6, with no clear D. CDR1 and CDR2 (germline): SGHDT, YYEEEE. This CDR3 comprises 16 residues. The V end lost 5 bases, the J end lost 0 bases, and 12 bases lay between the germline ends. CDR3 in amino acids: CASSLNPSSYNSPLHF. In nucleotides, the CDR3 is TGTGCCAGCAGTTTGAACCCGAGCTCCTATAATTCACCCCTCCACTTT.

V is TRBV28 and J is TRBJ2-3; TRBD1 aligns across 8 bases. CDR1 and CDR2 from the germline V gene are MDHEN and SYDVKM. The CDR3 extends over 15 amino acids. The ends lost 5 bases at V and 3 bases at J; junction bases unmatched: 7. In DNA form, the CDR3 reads TGTGCCAGCAGTACCTCACAGGGGGGTACAGATACGCAGTATTTT. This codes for CASSTSQGGTDTQYF.

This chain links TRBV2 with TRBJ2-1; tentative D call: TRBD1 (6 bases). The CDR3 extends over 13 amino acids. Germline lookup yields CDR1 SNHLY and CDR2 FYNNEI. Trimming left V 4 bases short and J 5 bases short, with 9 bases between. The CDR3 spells CASSVGADNEQFF. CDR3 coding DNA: TGTGCCAGCAGTGTGGGGGCTGACAATGAGCAGTTCTTC. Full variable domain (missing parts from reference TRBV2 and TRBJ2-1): EPEVTQTPSHQVTQMGQEVILRCVPISNHLYFYWYRQILGQKVEFLVSFYNNEISEKSEIFDDQFSVERPDGSNFTLKIRSTKLEDSAMYFCASSVGADNEQFFGPGTRLTVL.

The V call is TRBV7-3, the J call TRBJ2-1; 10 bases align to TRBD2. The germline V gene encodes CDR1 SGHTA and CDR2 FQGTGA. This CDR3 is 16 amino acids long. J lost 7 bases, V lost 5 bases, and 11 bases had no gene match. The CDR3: CASSPIGTSGKNEQFF. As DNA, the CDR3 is TGTGCCAGCAGCCCCATCGGCACTAGCGGGAAGAATGAGCAGTTCTTC.

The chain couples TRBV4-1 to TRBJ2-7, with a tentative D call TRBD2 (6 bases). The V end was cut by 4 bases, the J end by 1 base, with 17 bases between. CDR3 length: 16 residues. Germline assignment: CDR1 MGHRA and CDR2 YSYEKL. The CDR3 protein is CASSLPLGGTSYEQYF. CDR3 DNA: TGCGCCAGCAGCCTCCCGCTTGGAGGGACTTCCTACGAGCAGTACTTC.

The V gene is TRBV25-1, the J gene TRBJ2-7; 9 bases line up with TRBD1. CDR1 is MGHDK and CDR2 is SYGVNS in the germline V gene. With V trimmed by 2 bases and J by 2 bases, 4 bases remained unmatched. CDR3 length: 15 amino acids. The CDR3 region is CASSEIGQGTYEQYF. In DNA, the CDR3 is TGTGCCAGCAGTGAAATTGGACAGGGGACCTACGAGCAGTACTTC.

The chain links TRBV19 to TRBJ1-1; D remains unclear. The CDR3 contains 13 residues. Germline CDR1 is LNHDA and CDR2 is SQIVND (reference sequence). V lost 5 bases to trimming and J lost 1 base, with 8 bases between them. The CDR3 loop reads CASSPWTNTEAFF. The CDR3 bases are TGTGCCAGTAGTCCGTGGACGAACACTGAAGCTTTCTTT. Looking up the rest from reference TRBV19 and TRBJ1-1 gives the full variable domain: DGGITQSPKYLFRKEGQNVTLSCEQNLNHDAMYWYRQDPGQGLRLIYYSQIVNDFQKGDIAEGYSVSREKKESFPLTVTSAQKNPTAFYLCASSPWTNTEAFFGQGTRLTVV.

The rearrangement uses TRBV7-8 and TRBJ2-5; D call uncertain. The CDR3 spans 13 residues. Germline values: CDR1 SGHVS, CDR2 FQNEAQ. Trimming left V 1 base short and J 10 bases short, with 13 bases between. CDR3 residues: CASSLGSAESQYF. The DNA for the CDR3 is TGTGCCAGCAGCTTAGGTTCGGCGGAAAGCCAGTACTTC.

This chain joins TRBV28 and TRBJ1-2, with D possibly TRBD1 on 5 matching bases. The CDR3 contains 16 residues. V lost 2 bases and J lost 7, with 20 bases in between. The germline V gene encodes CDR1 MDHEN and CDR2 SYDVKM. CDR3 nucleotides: TGTGCCAGCAGTTTAACGTATAGGGGCCACCTCACTGGCTACACCTTC. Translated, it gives CASSLTYRGHLTGYTF.

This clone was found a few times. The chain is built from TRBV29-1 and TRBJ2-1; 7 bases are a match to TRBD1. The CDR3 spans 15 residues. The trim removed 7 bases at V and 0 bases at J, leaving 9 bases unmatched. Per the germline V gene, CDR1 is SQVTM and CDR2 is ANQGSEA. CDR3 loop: CSGDRAPHSYNEQFF. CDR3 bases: TGCAGCGGTGACAGGGCCCCTCACTCCTACAATGAGCAGTTCTTC.

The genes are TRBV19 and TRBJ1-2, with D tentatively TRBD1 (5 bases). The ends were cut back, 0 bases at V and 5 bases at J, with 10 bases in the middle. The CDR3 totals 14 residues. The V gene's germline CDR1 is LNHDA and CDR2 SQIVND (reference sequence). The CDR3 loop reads CASSIDRESYGYTF. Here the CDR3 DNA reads TGTGCCAGTAGTATAGACAGGGAGTCTTATGGCTACACCTTC.